This T cell receptor (beta chain) came from a study of blood T cell repertoires in COVID-19. Sequencing was performed with immunoSEQ multiplex PCR; in TCRdb, only in-frame clones are kept and a portion is missing. The top ten clones hold around 4.5% of a sample with about 87,000 clones, over 70% of them seen once. Looked up from germline, CDR1 is SGHDT and CDR2 is YYEEEE. Unmatched junction bases numbered 2, after V lost 0 bases and J lost 1 base. The CDR3 extends over 15 amino acids. Sequences were obtained from peripheral blood. The sequence was collected from a woman aged 50 to 60 with acute or convalescent COVID-19. The chain combines TRBV5-6 with TRBJ2-7; 9 bases fit TRBD1. The CDR3, as DNA: TGTGCCAGCAGCTTGGGACAGGGGGTTTCCTACGAGCAGTACTTC. Its translation is CASSLGQGVSYEQYF.